This record concerns one T cell receptor beta chain sequence. Its antigen is still unknown. Base qualities were left out, and no much larger clone turns up one base away. The CDR3 runs 15 residues from the cysteine to the phenylalanine. Left in the record is the CDR3 DNA by itself, 45 bases read in frame from the first base. Taken from the germline V gene, the CDR1 and CDR2 loops are SGDLS and YYNGEE. For this chain, trimming is 4 bases at the V end and 6 bases at the J end, and the number of junction bases without a gene match is 8. TCRbeta CDR3 regions were amplified from genomic DNA using the immunoSEQ Assay, a bias-controlled multiplex PCR. The authors' pipeline ran thus. The number of nucleated cells in each sample was estimated by amplification of reference gene primers within the assay. To quantify the absolute abundance of each unique TCRbeta CDR3 rearrangement, sequence reads were collapsed and filtered. For each sample, productive Simpson clonality was calculated as the square root of Simpson's diversity index over productive rearrangements. As stored in TCRdb, this immuneACCESS dataset retains in-frame rearrangements with V and J assigned. A fraction of the clones does not appear; measured against another copy, unresolved V genes explain less than half of the discrepancy, and the remainder lacks a known reason. That table supplies the V and J calls and clone size; D and trimming were determined from the DNA. The sample yields a few hundred thousand clones; around 89% were counted once. Nearly 6.5% of the sample is in the top ten clones.

Another Seattle source contributed samples from volunteer blood donors who had recovered from COVID-19. The collaborating institutions used their own protocols to collect whole blood in K2EDTA tubes. For TCRbeta analysis, collaborators shipped samples as frozen whole blood, isolated PBMCs, or DNA extracted from either of those sample types. The sample belongs to a study of blood T cell repertoires in COVID-19 (dated by TCRdb to the early 2020s). About the investigation overall: Samples from collaborators originated in the United States, Italy and Spain and spanned both the acute and convalescent phases of COVID-19. The prospective study material was composed of cDNA or gDNA derived from T cells, B-cell-depleted T cells, or PBMCs. The dataset comprised deeply sampled blood TCRbeta repertoires from subjects exposed to, actively infected with, or recovered from COVID-19. The repertoires were released in a freely available public database intended as a resource for research on the immune response to SARS-CoV-2. Samples were obtained from the ongoing ImmuneRACE study (first 160 participants) and from 1,000 to 1,500 subjects provided by 6 global collaborators. The sample metadata nearly always contained a de-identified subject ID, COVID-19 status, age in years and sex. Where available, HLA class I and class II types were obtained from metadata supplied by the sample provider rather than from assay-based typing. The paper as a whole reports these results and caveats: Clinical and demographic metadata were provided uncurated, with the amount varying by source and participant.

The origin of this receptor is a man between 18 and 29 years old who had recovered from COVID-19. Sequenced sample: peripheral blood. This chain joins TRBV9 to TRBJ2-1, and TRBD2 matches 9 of the central bases. The nucleotide sequence is given as TGTGCCAGCAGCCCCGGCGGGGGGGGTTTCAATGAGCAGTTCTTC. This translates into CASSPGGGGFNEQFF.